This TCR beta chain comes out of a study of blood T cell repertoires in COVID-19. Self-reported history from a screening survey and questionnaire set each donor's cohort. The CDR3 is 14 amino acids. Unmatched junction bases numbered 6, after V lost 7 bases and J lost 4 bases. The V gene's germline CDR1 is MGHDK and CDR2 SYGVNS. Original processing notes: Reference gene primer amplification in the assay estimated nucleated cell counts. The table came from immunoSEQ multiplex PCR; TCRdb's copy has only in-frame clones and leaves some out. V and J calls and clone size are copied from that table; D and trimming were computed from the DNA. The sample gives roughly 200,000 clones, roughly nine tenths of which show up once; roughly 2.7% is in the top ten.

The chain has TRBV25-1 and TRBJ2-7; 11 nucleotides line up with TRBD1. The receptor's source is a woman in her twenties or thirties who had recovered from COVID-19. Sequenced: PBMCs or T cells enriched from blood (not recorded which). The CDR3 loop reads CASNPRDRGYEQYF. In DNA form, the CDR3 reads TGTGCCAGCAACCCCCGGGACAGGGGGTACGAGCAGTACTTC.